The 30 T cell receptor beta chains below were found in one sample sequenced in a study of naive and memory T cell subsets. Both TRBC1 and TRBC2 were covered by a beta constant-region primer of two equimolar oligonucleotides. TCRdb recomputed calls from the UMI-ligation and nested PCR reads with MiXCR, one row per CDR3 protein. Found here are around 160,000 distinct CDR3 sequences, 17% of them singletons; the top ten hold 0.14% to 0.15%. Sequencing used naive CD4+ T cells from blood. The source of these receptors is a human donor in good health.

This clonotype was picked up a small number of times. The CDR3 reads CAISPGTNTGELFF. The CDR3 coding sequence is TGTGCCATCAGTCCCGGGACGAACACCGGGGAGCTGTTTTTT. The chain links TRBV10-3 to TRBJ2-2, with D tentatively TRBD2 (5 bases). CDR1 is ENHRY, CDR2 SYGVKD, per germline. V shed 5 bases and J shed 0 bases, with 7 bases lying between them. CDR3 length: 14 amino acids.

The sample holds a few counts of this clonotype. The chain joins TRBV12-3 or TRBV12-4 to TRBJ2-2; 7 nucleotides agree with TRBD2. J gave up 6 bases and V 7 bases, and 11 bases lay outside the gene matches. This CDR3 has 15 amino acids. The DNA for the CDR3 is TGTGCCAGCACTCCCCTAGCGGCTGTAGCCGGGGAGCTGTTTTTT. Protein: CASTPLAAVAGELFF.

This clonotype occurred a few times. The chain recombines TRBV18 with TRBJ2-3; tentatively, D is TRBD1 (5 bases). Germline CDR1 is KGHSH and CDR2 is LQKENI. The V end was cut by 4 bases, the J end by 2 bases, with 13 bases between. The CDR3 extends over 15 amino acids. In DNA, the CDR3 is TGTGCCAGCTCACTTCAGGGATTTGACACAGATACGCAGTATTTT. Protein: CASSLQGFDTDTQYF.

This sequence joins TRBV20-1 and TRBJ2-1; 7 bases agree with TRBD2. Losses at the gene ends were 6 bases for V and 1 base for J; bases not matched to a gene: 6. Per germline, CDR1 DFQATT and CDR2 SNEGSKA (reference sequence). This CDR3 comprises 14 residues. CDR3 in DNA: TGCAGTGCCCCTAGGACTAGTTCCTACAATGAGCAGTTCTTC. Translation gives CSAPRTSSYNEQFF.

V is TRBV6-4 and J is TRBJ2-1, with D unclear. This CDR3 region has 14 residues. V was pared by 3 bases and J by 4 bases, with 10 bases between. Per the germline V gene, CDR1 is MRHNA and CDR2 is SNTAGT. The DNA for the CDR3 is TGTGCCAGCAGTGAGGGCGCTGCATACAATGAGCAGTTCTTC. Residues: CASSEGAAYNEQFF.

The chain uses TRBV4-1 and TRBJ2-5; TRBD1 or TRBD2 may be the D gene (5 bases each). This CDR3 is built from 14 residues. The germline V and J ends were trimmed by 0 bases and 3 bases, with 8 bases remaining between them. CDR1 and CDR2 from the germline V gene are MGHRA and YSYEKL. DNA for the CDR3: TGCGCCAGCAGCCAAGATTGGGGGAAAGAGACCCAGTACTTC. Translating gives CASSQDWGKETQYF.

The chain has TRBV19 and TRBJ2-3, with 8 bases that match TRBD1. Germline CDR1 is LNHDA and CDR2 is SQIVND (reference sequence). This CDR3 contains 16 residues. The V segment lost 5 bases and the J segment 0 bases; nucleotides outside the gene matches: 7. CDR3 amino acids: CASSARRTGSTDTQYF. CDR3 in DNA: TGTGCCAGTAGTGCCCGCCGGACAGGGAGCACAGATACGCAGTATTTT. The variable domain in full, completed from reference TRBV19 and TRBJ2-3, reads DGGITQSPKYLFRKEGQNVTLSCEQNLNHDAMYWYRQDPGQGLRLIYYSQIVNDFQKGDIAEGYSVSREKKESFPLTVTSAQKNPTAFYLCASSARRTGSTDTQYFGPGTRLTVL.

This clonotype was seen ten or more times. The genes are TRBV18 and TRBJ2-6; D call uncertain. Trimming stripped 1 base from V and 0 bases from J, with 7 bases between. Per germline, CDR1 KGHSH and CDR2 LQKENI. The CDR3 totals 16 residues. CDR3 amino acids: CASSPLPASGANVLTF. CDR3 DNA: TGTGCCAGCTCACCACTGCCGGCCTCTGGGGCCAACGTCCTGACTTTC.

The rearrangement uses TRBV2 and TRBJ1-1; 8 bases line up with TRBD1. The germline V gene has CDR1 SNHLY and CDR2 FYNNEI. Trimming cost V 8 bases and J 6 bases; bases outside gene matches: 8. This CDR3 has 13 residues. CDR3 in DNA: TGTGCCAGCGAGGACAGGGAGAGGCCTGAAGCTTTCTTT. Translation: CASEDRERPEAFF.

The chain joins TRBV12-3 or TRBV12-4 to TRBJ2-1; 9 bases align to TRBD2. There are 15 residues in the CDR3. V was pared by 6 bases and J by 4 bases, with 7 bases of the junction left unmatched. The CDR3 bases are TGTGCCAGCAGGAGACTAGCGGATTGTTACAATGAGCAGTTCTTC. Translation gives CASRRLADCYNEQFF.

This clonotype was seen more than once but under ten times. CDR3 in amino acids: CASSYGYTEAFF. As DNA, the CDR3 is TGTGCCAGCAGTTACGGGTACACTGAAGCTTTCTTT. The chain couples TRBV6-2 or TRBV6-3 to TRBJ1-1; D unclear. The CDR3 contains 12 residues. V dropped 2 bases and J dropped 3 bases, with 4 bases sitting between them. Germline CDR1 MNHEY, CDR2 SVGEGT.

The table lists this clonotype with a few counts. The rearrangement links TRBV30 to TRBJ2-7, with 10 bases lining up with TRBD2. The CDR3 length is 13 residues. Germline assignment: CDR1 GTSNPN and CDR2 SVGIG (reference sequence). V lost 4 bases and J lost 7; bases outside the gene matches: 7. CDR3 nucleotides: TGTGCCTGGAAGCGGGAGGGCCTGGAGGAGCAGTACTTC. As protein: CAWKREGLEEQYF.

This clonotype was recorded a few times. The chain combines TRBV7-9 with TRBJ1-1; D is unclear. Germline V gene lookup returns CDR1 SEHNR and CDR2 FQNEAQ (reference sequence). This CDR3 is built from 13 residues. The ends were cut back, 1 base at V and 6 bases at J, with 9 bases in the middle. In nucleotides, the CDR3 is TGTGCCAGCAGCTTAGGGGATGAGCCTGAAGCTTTCTTT. Protein product: CASSLGDEPEAFF. The full variable domain, rest sourced from reference TRBV7-9 and TRBJ1-1, is DTGVSQNPRHKITKRGQNVTFRCDPISEHNRLYWYRQTLGQGPEFLTYFQNEAQLEKSRLLSDRFSAERPKGSFSTLEIQRTEQGDSAMYLCASSLGDEPEAFFGQGTRLTVV.

J is TRBJ1-2 and V is TRBV5-4; D not resolved. Germline CDR1 reads SGHNT; CDR2 reads YYREEE (reference sequence). The CDR3 contains 14 residues. V lost 4 bases to trimming and J lost 7 bases, with 17 bases between them. The CDR3 region is CASSLGGGTGGYTF. Written as DNA, the CDR3 is TGTGCCAGCAGCCTGGGCGGAGGCACGGGTGGCTACACCTTC.

Only a few counts were recorded for this clonotype. This CDR3 reads CASGLYEQYF. As DNA, the CDR3 is TGTGCCAGCGGCCTCTACGAGCAGTACTTC. This chain links TRBV27 with TRBJ2-7; unclear D gene. Trimming left V 8 bases short and J 3 bases short, with 5 bases between. Germline values: CDR1 MNHEY, CDR2 SMNVEV (reference sequence). The CDR3 is made up of 10 amino acids.

Ten or more counts support this clonotype. This chain connects TRBV7-6 to TRBJ2-7, with a weak D call TRBD1 (6 bases). V lost 4 bases, J lost 7 bases, and 17 bases lay in between. Looked up from germline, CDR1 is SGHVS and CDR2 is FNYEAQ. The length of the CDR3 is 14 residues. CDR3 sequence (DNA): TGTGCCAGCAGCTCCCTTCAGGGGTTGGGTGAGCAGTACTTC. This sequence encodes CASSSLQGLGEQYF.

This chain joins TRBV24-1 and TRBJ2-7, with 8 bases lining up with TRBD1. V was pared by 3 bases and J by 0 bases, with 6 bases of the junction left unmatched. The CDR3 is 16 residues long. Germline CDR1 KGHDR, CDR2 SFDVKD. The CDR3 DNA sequence: TGTGCCACCAGTGATCCCCGGACAGGGATCTCCTACGAGCAGTACTTC. Amino acid sequence: CATSDPRTGISYEQYF.

This clonotype was counted a few times. The chain recombines TRBV20-1 with TRBJ2-1, with 8 bases matching TRBD1. Germline V lookup: CDR1 DFQATT, CDR2 SNEGSKA (reference sequence). V shed 4 bases and J 8 bases; nucleotides not matched to a gene: 4. CDR3 length: 12 amino acids. CDR3 nucleotides: TGCAGTGCTAAGTCAGGGGGCGATGAGCAGTTCTTC. Translating it yields CSAKSGGDEQFF.

The chain couples TRBV6-5 to TRBJ2-1; TRBD2 agrees at 8 bases. The V gene's germline CDR1 is MNHEY and CDR2 SVGAGI. The CDR3 length is 13 residues. J lost 7 bases, V lost 5 bases, and 4 bases had no gene match. CDR3 sequence (DNA): TGTGCCAGCAGTAAGGGACTAGAGAATGAGCAGTTCTTC. It translates to CASSKGLENEQFF.

The chain carries TRBV20-1 and TRBJ1-1; TRBD1 might be the D (6 bases). This CDR3 region has 13 residues. Germline V lookup: CDR1 DFQATT, CDR2 SNEGSKA (reference sequence). V was clipped by 6 bases and J by 0 bases, with 11 bases between them. The DNA for the CDR3 is TGCAGTGCCACACAGGGCATGAACACTGAAGCTTTCTTT. This sequence encodes CSATQGMNTEAFF.

For this clonotype: This CDR3 is missing its conserved last phenylalanine or tryptophan, likely due to a read error. This chain links TRBV30 with TRBJ2-7, with TRBD1 matching over 11 bases. CDR1 GTSNPN and CDR2 SVGIG come from the germline V gene (reference sequence). This CDR3 has 17 residues. The V gene end was trimmed by 4 bases and the J gene end by 0 bases; junction bases not matched to a gene: 11. Written as DNA, the CDR3 is TGTGCCTGGACAAACCCCGGGACAGGGGGAAGCTCCTACGAGCAGTACATC. Encoded protein: CAWTNPGTGGSSYEQYI.

J is TRBJ2-3 and V is TRBV7-2, with 8 bases fitting TRBD1. The germline V gene has CDR1 SGHTA and CDR2 FQGNSA. This CDR3 region has 19 residues. J was trimmed by 1 base and V by 2 bases; bases with no gene match: 14. CDR3 sequence reads: CASSLRSGTGSIRTDTQYF. The CDR3 DNA sequence: TGTGCCAGCAGCTTAAGGAGTGGGACAGGATCCATCCGCACAGATACGCAGTATTTT.

This sequence joins TRBV18 and TRBJ2-1, with TRBD1 matching 11 bases. This CDR3 has 16 residues. Germline lookup yields CDR1 KGHSH and CDR2 LQKENI. The V gene end was trimmed by 3 bases and the J gene end by 6 bases; junction bases not matched to a gene: 7. The CDR3 coding sequence is TGTGCCAGCTCACCCACACCGGGACAGGGGGTCAATGAGCAGTTCTTC. The encoded protein is CASSPTPGQGVNEQFF. The full variable domain, rest sourced from reference TRBV18 and TRBJ2-1, is NAGVMQNPRHLVRRRGQEARLRCSPMKGHSHVYWYRQLPEEGLKFMVYLQKENIIDESGMPKERFSAEFPKEGPSILRIQQVVRGDSAAYFCASSPTPGQGVNEQFFGPGTRLTVL.

Only a few counts were recorded for this clonotype. The gene calls are TRBV6-5 and TRBJ1-1; 8 positions match TRBD1. Looked up from germline, CDR1 is MNHEY and CDR2 is SVGAGI. The CDR3 has 16 amino acids. Losses at the gene ends were 6 bases for V and 4 bases for J; bases not matched to a gene: 13. The CDR3 is CASRERTGLLGTEAFF. In DNA form, the CDR3 reads TGTGCCAGCAGGGAAAGGACAGGGCTGCTTGGCACTGAAGCTTTCTTT.

This clonotype was counted between two and nine times. V usage is TRBV12-3 or TRBV12-4 and J usage is TRBJ2-7, with a possible D match to TRBD1 (5 bases). The ends were cut back, 3 bases at V and 2 bases at J, with 14 bases in the middle. CDR3 length equals 15 residues. CDR3 region: CASSLDLGATYEQYF. The CDR3 DNA sequence: TGTGCCAGCAGTTTGGATCTAGGGGCTACCTACGAGCAGTACTTC.

The chain is built from TRBV14 and TRBJ2-3; the D is unclear. Germline CDR1 is SGHDN and CDR2 is FVKESK. V lost 1 base and J lost 2, with 7 bases in between. The CDR3 spans 14 residues. CDR3 DNA sequence: TGTGCCAGCAGCCAAGCGCTCCACACAGATACGCAGTATTTT. Protein: CASSQALHTDTQYF. Full variable domain (rest looked up from reference TRBV14 and TRBJ2-3): EAGVTQFPSHSVIEKGQTVTLRCDPISGHDNLYWYRRVMGKEIKFLLHFVKESKQDESGMPNNRFLAERTGGTYSTLKVQPAELEDSGVYFCASSQALHTDTQYFGPGTRLTVL.

V gene TRBV10-3 combines with J gene TRBJ2-7, with 9 bases identical to TRBD1. The junction had 14 bases not matched to a gene; V was cut back by 10 bases and J by 7 bases. The germline V gene has CDR1 ENHRY and CDR2 SYGVKD. The CDR3 has 14 amino acids. CDR3 nucleotides: TGTGCCACCTCCCGGGACAGGGACGAGGGAGAGCAGTACTTC. Its protein product is CATSRDRDEGEQYF.

This chain links TRBV5-1 with TRBJ2-7; D is perhaps TRBD1 (6 bases). The CDR3 contains 13 residues. Germline loops: CDR1 SGHRS, CDR2 YFSETQ. V was cut by 7 bases and J by 5 bases, with 16 bases left in between. The CDR3 coding sequence is TGCGCCAGCTGGGACACCGGTCTGGACGAGCAGTACTTC. It specifies CASWDTGLDEQYF.

The gene calls are TRBV6-5 and TRBJ2-7, with TRBD2 matching 8 bases. V was clipped by 7 bases and J by 5 bases; unmatched bases: 10. Germline CDR1 reads MNHEY; CDR2 reads SVGAGI. The CDR3 has 14 amino acids. The CDR3 here is CASNRGRAGDEQYF. The DNA for the CDR3 is TGTGCCAGCAACCGCGGCCGAGCGGGAGACGAGCAGTACTTC.

The chain employs TRBV7-7 and TRBJ2-5, with TRBD1 matching over 9 bases. CDR3 length: 16 amino acids. Trimming took 2 bases from V and 1 from J; bases not matched to a gene: 5. Germline lookup yields CDR1 SSHAT and CDR2 FNYEAQ (reference sequence). CDR3 sequence reads: CASSLQTGGPQETQYF. The CDR3 bases are TGTGCCAGCAGCTTACAAACAGGGGGCCCCCAAGAGACCCAGTACTTC. The complete variable domain, with remaining parts taken from reference TRBV7-7 and TRBJ2-5, reads GAGVSQSPRYKVTKRGQDVTLRCDPISSHATLYWYQQALGQGPEFLTYFNYEAQPDKSGLPSDRFSAERPEGSISTLTIQRTEQRDSAMYRCASSLQTGGPQETQYFGPGTRLLVL.